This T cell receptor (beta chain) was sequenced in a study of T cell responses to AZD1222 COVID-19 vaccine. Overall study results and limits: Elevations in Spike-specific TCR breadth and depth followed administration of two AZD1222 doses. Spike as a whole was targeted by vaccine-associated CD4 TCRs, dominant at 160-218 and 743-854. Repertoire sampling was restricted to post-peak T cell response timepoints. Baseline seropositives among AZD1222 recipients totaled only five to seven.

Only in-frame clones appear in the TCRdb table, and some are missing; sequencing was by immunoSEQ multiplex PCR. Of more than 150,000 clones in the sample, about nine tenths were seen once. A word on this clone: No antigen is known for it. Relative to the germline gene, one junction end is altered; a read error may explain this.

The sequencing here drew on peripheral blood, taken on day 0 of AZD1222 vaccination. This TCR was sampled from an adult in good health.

CDR3 residues: CASSQLGETMATAF. The CDR3 DNA reads TGTGCCAGCAGCCAATTGGGGGAAACTATGGCTACCGCCTTC. The chain joins TRBV3-1 (or the pseudogene TRBV3-2) to TRBJ1-2; a weak D match, TRBD1 (5 bases). This CDR3 is 14 amino acids long. Germline-derived CDR1 and CDR2 are LGHDT and YNNKEL (reference sequence).